These 4 T cell receptor beta chains share one sample of origin, sequenced in a study of blood T cell repertoires in COVID-19. Repertoires were generated with immunoSEQ multiplex PCR, while TCRdb's copy carries only in-frame clones and drops some. The data hold tens of thousands of clones, with more than 75% observed a single time. Source material: peripheral blood. Receptor source: a woman over 75 with active COVID-19.

The J gene is TRBJ2-2, the V gene TRBV28; a possible D gene is TRBD1 (6 bases). Trimming took 8 bases from V and 6 from J, leaving 16 bases between them. The CDR3 spans 14 residues. Germline CDR1 is MDHEN and CDR2 is SYDVKM. The CDR3 nucleotides are TGTGCCAGCGGAATCCCCCGGACAGCCGGGGAGCTGTTTTTT. Encoded protein: CASGIPRTAGELFF.

This clone turned up a few times. V gene TRBV7-9 combines with J gene TRBJ2-7; tentatively, D is TRBD2 (5 bases). The CDR3 has 13 amino acids. CDR1 SEHNR and CDR2 FQNEAQ come from the germline V gene (reference sequence). V was trimmed by 1 base and J by 6 bases, leaving 10 bases between them. CDR3 loop: CASSLVGLAEQYF. The CDR3 DNA reads TGTGCCAGCAGCTTAGTCGGTCTAGCCGAGCAGTACTTC. Full variable domain (remainder filled in from reference TRBV7-9 and TRBJ2-7): DTGVSQNPRHKITKRGQNVTFRCDPISEHNRLYWYRQTLGQGPEFLTYFQNEAQLEKSRLLSDRFSAERPKGSFSTLEIQRTEQGDSAMYLCASSLVGLAEQYFGPGTRLTVT.

This clone is a singleton in its sample. V is TRBV28 and J is TRBJ1-1, with D perhaps TRBD1 (6 bases). The CDR3 is 14 amino acids. Germline lookup yields CDR1 MDHEN and CDR2 SYDVKM. Trimming took 5 bases from V and 8 from J, leaving 18 bases between them. DNA of the CDR3: TGTGCCAGCAGTCATGAGGACAGCCTAGGAGAAGCTTTCTTT. Residues: CASSHEDSLGEAFF.

V gene TRBV27 combines with J gene TRBJ2-5; TRBD2 is a possible D gene (5 bases). The ends were cut back, 3 bases at V and 5 bases at J, with 10 bases in the middle. Looked up from germline, CDR1 is MNHEY and CDR2 is SMNVEV (reference sequence). The CDR3 is 13 amino acids. CDR3 loop: CASSFRRYETQYF. The CDR3 nucleotides are TGTGCCAGCAGTTTCCGGAGGTACGAGACCCAGTACTTC.